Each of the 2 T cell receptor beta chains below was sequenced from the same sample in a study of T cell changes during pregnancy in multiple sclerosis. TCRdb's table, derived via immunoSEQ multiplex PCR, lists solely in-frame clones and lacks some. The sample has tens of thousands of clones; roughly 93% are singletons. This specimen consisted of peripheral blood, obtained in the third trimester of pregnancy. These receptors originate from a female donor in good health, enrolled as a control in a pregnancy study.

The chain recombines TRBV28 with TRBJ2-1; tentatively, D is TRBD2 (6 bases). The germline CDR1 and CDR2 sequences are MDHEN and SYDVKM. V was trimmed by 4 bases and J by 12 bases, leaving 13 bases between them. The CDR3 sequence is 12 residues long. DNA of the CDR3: TGTGCCAGCAGTTACGGGGGTACCCGGCAGTTCTTC. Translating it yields CASSYGGTRQFF.

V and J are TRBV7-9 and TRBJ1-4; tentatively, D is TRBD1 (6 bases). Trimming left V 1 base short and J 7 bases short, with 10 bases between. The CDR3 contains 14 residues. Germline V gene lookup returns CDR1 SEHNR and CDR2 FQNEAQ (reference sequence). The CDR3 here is CASSLGQGLEKLFF. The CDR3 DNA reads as TGTGCCAGCAGCTTAGGTCAGGGGCTTGAAAAACTGTTTTTT.